This T cell receptor (beta chain) was identified during a study of blood T cells in healthy people across ages. Overall study: T cells yielded about one barcoded beta molecule per two cells through template switching.

Study-wide points: Significant beta diversity loss was already apparent by age 40, declining roughly linearly. The lack of PBMC sorting stopped any conclusive naive versus antigen-experienced comparison.

About this clonotype: Its antigen is currently unknown.

V shed 6 bases and J 4 bases; nucleotides not matched to a gene: 8. CDR3 size: 15 residues. Primers used in a second PCR of roughly 6 to 11 cycles were a sample-barcoded 5' primer and a J-beta primer mix. Each CDR3 protein is one row after TCRdb ran MiXCR on the 5' RACE reads. The profile covers hundreds of thousands of distinct CDR3 sequences, with around half appearing a single time and roughly 31% taken by the ten largest. The source material was blood. The V call is TRBV12-3 or TRBV12-4, the J call TRBJ1-5; TRBD1 matches 8 bases. This clonotype originated in a woman between 55 and 75 years old in good health. The CDR3 bases are TGTGCCAGCAGGCCTGGACAGGGAGATAATCAGCCCCAGCATTTT. Protein sequence: CASRPGQGDNQPQHF.